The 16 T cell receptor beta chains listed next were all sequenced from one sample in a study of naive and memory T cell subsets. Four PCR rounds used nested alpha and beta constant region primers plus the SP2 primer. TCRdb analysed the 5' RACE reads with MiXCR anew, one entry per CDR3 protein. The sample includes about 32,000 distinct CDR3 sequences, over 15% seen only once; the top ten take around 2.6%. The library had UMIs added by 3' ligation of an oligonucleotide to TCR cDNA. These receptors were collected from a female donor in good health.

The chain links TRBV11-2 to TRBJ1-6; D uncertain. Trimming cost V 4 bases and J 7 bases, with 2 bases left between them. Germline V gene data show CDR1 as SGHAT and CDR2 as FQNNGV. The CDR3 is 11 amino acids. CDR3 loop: CASSSNSPLHF. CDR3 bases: TGTGCCAGCAGCTCGAATTCACCCCTCCACTTT.

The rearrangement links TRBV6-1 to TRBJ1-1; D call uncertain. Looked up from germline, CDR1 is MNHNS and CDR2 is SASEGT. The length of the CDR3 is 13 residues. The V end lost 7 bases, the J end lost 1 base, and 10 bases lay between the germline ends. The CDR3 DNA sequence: TGTGCCAGCAAGTGGACTCAGAACACTGAAGCTTTCTTT. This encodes CASKWTQNTEAFF.

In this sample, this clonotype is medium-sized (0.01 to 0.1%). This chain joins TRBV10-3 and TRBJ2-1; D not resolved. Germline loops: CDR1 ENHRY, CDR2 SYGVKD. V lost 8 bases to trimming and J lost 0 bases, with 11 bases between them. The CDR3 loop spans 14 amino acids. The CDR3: CAIERDSSYNEQFF. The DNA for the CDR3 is TGTGCCATCGAAAGGGATAGCTCCTACAATGAGCAGTTCTTC.

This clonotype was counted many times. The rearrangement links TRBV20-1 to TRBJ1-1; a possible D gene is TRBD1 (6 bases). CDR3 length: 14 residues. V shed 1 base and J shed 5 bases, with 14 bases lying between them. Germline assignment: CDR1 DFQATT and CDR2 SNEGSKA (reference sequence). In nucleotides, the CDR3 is TGCAGTGCTAGAGGGGGGCGGTCCATGACTGAAGCTTTCTTT. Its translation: CSARGGRSMTEAFF.

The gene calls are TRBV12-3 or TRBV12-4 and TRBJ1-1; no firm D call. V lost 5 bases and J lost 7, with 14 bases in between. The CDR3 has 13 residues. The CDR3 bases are TGTGCCAGCAGTCTAAATCGGGGAGATGAAGCTTTCTTT. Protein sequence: CASSLNRGDEAFF.

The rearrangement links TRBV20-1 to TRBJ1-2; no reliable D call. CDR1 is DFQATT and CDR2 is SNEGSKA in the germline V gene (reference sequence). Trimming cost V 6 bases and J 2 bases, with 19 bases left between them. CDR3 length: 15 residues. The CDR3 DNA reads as TGCAGTGCCCAGTCCCCCGGGCGATTAAACTATGGCTACACCTTC. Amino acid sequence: CSAQSPGRLNYGYTF.

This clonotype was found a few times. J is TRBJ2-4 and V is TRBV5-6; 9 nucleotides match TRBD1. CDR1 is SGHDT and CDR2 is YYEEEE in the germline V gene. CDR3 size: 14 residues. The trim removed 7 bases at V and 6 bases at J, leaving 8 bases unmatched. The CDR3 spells CASRRTGDGNIQYF. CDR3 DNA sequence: TGTGCCAGCCGACGGACAGGGGACGGAAACATTCAGTACTTC.

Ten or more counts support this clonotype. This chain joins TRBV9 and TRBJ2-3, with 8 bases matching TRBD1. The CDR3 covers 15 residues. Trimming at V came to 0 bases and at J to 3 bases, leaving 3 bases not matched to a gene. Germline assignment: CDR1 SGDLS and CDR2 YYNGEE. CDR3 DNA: TGTGCCAGCAGCGTAGGGACAGGGATTACAGATACGCAGTATTTT. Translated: CASSVGTGITDTQYF.

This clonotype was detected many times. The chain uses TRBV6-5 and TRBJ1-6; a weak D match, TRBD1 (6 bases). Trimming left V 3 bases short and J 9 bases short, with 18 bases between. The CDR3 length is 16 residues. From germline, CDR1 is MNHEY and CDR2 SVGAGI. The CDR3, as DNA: TGTGCCAGCAGTTATGAGGGGGGGCGCCGGTTTTCACCCCTCCACTTT. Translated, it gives CASSYEGGRRFSPLHF.

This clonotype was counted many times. The CDR3 here is CASSLQLGNEQFF. The CDR3 region has the DNA TGCGCCAGCAGCTTGCAGTTGGGCAATGAGCAGTTCTTC. This chain uses TRBV5-1 with TRBJ2-1; D call uncertain. Per germline, CDR1 SGHRS and CDR2 YFSETQ. The CDR3 consists of 13 residues. V shed 1 base and J shed 6 bases, with 8 bases lying between them.

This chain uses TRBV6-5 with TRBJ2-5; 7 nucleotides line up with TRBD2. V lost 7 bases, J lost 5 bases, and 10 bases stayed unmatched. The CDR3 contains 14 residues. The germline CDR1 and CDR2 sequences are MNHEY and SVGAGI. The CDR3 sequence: CASTDWGGRETQYF. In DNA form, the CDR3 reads TGTGCCAGCACGGACTGGGGGGGGAGGGAGACCCAGTACTTC.

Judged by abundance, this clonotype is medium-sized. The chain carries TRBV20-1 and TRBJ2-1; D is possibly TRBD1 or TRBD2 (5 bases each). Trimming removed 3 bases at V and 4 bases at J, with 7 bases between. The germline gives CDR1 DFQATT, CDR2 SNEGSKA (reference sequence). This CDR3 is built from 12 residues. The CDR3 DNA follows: TGCAGTGCTAGTGAGGGGTACAATGAGCAGTTCTTC. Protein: CSASEGYNEQFF.

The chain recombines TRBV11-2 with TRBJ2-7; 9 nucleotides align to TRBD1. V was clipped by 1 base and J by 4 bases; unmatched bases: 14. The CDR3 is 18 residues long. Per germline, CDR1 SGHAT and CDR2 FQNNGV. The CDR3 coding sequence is TGTGCCAGCAGCTTAGTTGGTTCTTTCGGGACAGGGAAATACGAGCAGTACTTC. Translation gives CASSLVGSFGTGKYEQYF. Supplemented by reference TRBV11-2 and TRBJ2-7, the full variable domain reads EAGVAQSPRYKIIEKRQSVAFWCNPISGHATLYWYQQILGQGPKLLIQFQNNGVVDDSQLPKDRFSAERLKGVDSTLKIQPAKLEDSAVYLCASSLVGSFGTGKYEQYFGPGTRLTVT.

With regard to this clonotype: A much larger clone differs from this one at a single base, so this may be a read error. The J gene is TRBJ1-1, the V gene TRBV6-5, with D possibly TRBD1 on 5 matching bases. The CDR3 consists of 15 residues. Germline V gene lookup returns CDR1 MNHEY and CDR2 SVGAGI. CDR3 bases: TGTGCCAGCAGTTACTCTGGGGGACCGAACACTGAAGCTTACTTT. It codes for CASSYSGGPNTEAYF.

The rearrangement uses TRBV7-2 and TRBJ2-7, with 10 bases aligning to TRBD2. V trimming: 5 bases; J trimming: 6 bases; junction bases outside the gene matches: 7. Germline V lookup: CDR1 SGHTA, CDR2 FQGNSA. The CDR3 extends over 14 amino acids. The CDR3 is CASSRLAGPGEQYF. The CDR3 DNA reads TGTGCCAGCAGCCGACTAGCGGGCCCTGGCGAGCAGTACTTC.

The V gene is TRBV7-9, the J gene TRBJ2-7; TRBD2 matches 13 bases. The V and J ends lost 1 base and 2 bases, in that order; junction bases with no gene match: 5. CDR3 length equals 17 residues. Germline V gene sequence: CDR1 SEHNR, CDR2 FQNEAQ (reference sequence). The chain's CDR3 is CASSLGTSGGYTYEQYF. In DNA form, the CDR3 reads TGTGCCAGCAGCTTAGGGACTAGCGGGGGTTATACCTACGAGCAGTACTTC.